A single sample is the source of the 31 T cell receptor beta chains below, sequenced in a study of blood T cell repertoires in COVID-19 (dated by TCRdb to about 2020). Library construction relied on the immunoSEQ multiplex PCR assay. The source is immuneACCESS, and TCRdb retained only in-frame sequences with V and J called. Part of the clones is not carried over; for the studies checked, unresolved V genes explain less than half of this, and the remainder is unexplained. Counted in this sample were tens of thousands of clones; about 89% of them appeared once. Clones ranked in the top ten supply about 2.1% of the sample. Material for sequencing was peripheral blood. All receptors derive from a woman aged 60-75 years with acute or convalescent COVID-19.

The CDR3 loop reads CAISDGGVRQETQYF. The CDR3 bases are TGTGCCATCAGTGATGGCGGGGTCCGCCAAGAGACCCAGTACTTC. V is TRBV10-3 and J is TRBJ2-5; weak D call: TRBD2 (6 bases). CDR1 ENHRY and CDR2 SYGVKD come from the germline V gene. The CDR3 has 15 residues. Trimming stripped 3 bases from V and 1 base from J, with 12 bases between.

This chain joins TRBV28 and TRBJ1-2, with 8 bases that match TRBD1. Germline-derived CDR1 and CDR2 are MDHEN and SYDVKM. The CDR3 is made up of 15 amino acids. With 7 bases clipped from V and 4 bases from J, the junction kept 11 bases outside the gene matches. The CDR3, as DNA: TGTGCCAGCACCGCCTGGGACAGGCCCCCCTATGGCTACACCTTC. It encodes CASTAWDRPPYGYTF.

The rearrangement links TRBV9 to TRBJ2-2, with 9 bases aligning to TRBD1. Germline trimming cut 3 bases from V and 6 bases from J; bases unmatched to any gene: 3. This CDR3 region has 14 residues. Germline CDR1 SGDLS, CDR2 YYNGEE. CDR3 DNA sequence: TGTGCCAGCAGCGCCCGGACAGGGGCCGGGGAGCTGTTTTTT. Its protein is CASSARTGAGELFF.

As DNA, the CDR3 is TGCGCCAGCAGCTTGGGCCGGGGACAGGGCCTTTATGGCTACACCTTC. This translates into CASSLGRGQGLYGYTF. The gene calls are TRBV5-1 and TRBJ1-2, with 9 bases aligning to TRBD1. The CDR3 spans 16 residues. J lost 5 bases, V lost 0 bases, and 8 bases had no gene match. CDR1 SGHRS and CDR2 YFSETQ come from the germline V gene.

This sequence joins TRBV7-9 and TRBJ1-6, with D unclear. V was cut by 2 bases and J by 7 bases, with 12 bases left in between. This CDR3 has 15 amino acids. Germline V gene lookup returns CDR1 SEHNR and CDR2 FQNEAQ (reference sequence). CDR3 amino acids: CASSLFSVPNSPLHF. CDR3 DNA sequence: TGTGCCAGCAGCTTATTTAGTGTTCCAAATTCACCCCTCCACTTT.

The rearrangement links TRBV27 to TRBJ2-3; D possibly corresponds to TRBD1 (6 bases). Per the germline V gene, CDR1 is MNHEY and CDR2 is SMNVEV (reference sequence). This CDR3 has 13 residues. The ends were cut back, 7 bases at V and 1 base at J, with 9 bases in the middle. In DNA form, the CDR3 reads TGTGCCAGCATCAACAGGGGCACAGATACGCAGTATTTT. It translates to CASINRGTDTQYF.

The V and J genes are TRBV15 and TRBJ1-2; 11 nucleotides agree with TRBD1. Germline values: CDR1 LNHNV, CDR2 YYDKDF (reference sequence). The CDR3 is 16 amino acids. V lost 1 base and J lost 4; bases outside the gene matches: 5. This CDR3 is CATSRGTGGASYGYTF. CDR3 DNA sequence: TGTGCCACCAGCAGAGGGACAGGGGGCGCGAGCTATGGCTACACCTTC.

By its share, this clone is medium-sized (0.01 to 0.1%). This chain links TRBV5-1 with TRBJ2-7; D possibly corresponds to TRBD1 (5 bases). The CDR3 covers 15 residues. The V end lost 0 bases, the J end lost 1 base, and 11 bases lay between the germline ends. Looked up from germline, CDR1 is SGHRS and CDR2 is YFSETQ. CDR3 in DNA: TGCGCCAGCAGCTTGGGAGCAGGGAATTCCTACGAGCAGTACTTC. Its protein is CASSLGAGNSYEQYF. Looking up the rest from reference TRBV5-1 and TRBJ2-7 gives the full variable domain: KAGVTQTPRYLIKTRGQQVTLSCSPISGHRSVSWYQQTPGQGLQFLFEYFSETQRNKGNFPGRFSGRQFSNSRSEMNVSTLELGDSALYLCASSLGAGNSYEQYFGPGTRLTVT.

The chain carries TRBV3-1 (or the pseudogene TRBV3-2) and TRBJ2-7; 10 positions match TRBD1. Germline loops: CDR1 LGHDT, CDR2 YNNKEL (reference sequence). The CDR3 is made up of 13 amino acids. Trimming removed 6 bases from V and 4 bases from J; junction bases left unmatched: 3. CDR3 coding DNA: TGTGCCAGCAGGGGGACAGGGGTGTACGAGCAGTACTTC. Residues: CASRGTGVYEQYF.

The J gene is TRBJ1-3, the V gene TRBV24-1, with D tentatively TRBD1 (5 bases). The CDR3 extends over 21 amino acids. Germline lookup yields CDR1 KGHDR and CDR2 SFDVKD. The V end lost 1 base, the J end lost 4 bases, and 28 bases lay between the germline ends. The CDR3 spells CATSDLTSRGTRPAFGNTIYF. In DNA form, the CDR3 reads TGTGCCACCAGTGATTTAACTAGCCGGGGGACCCGCCCGGCGTTCGGAAACACCATATATTTT.

With respect to this clone: The junction departs from the called germline gene at one end, perhaps through a read error. This chain joins TRBV18 and TRBJ2-4; 10 nucleotides match TRBD2. Germline assignment: CDR1 KGHSH and CDR2 LQKENI. The CDR3 length is 18 residues. CDR3 nucleotide sequence: TGTGCCAGCTCACCACCGATAGCGGGGGGCACAGCCAAAAGCATTCAGTACTTC. Protein: CASSPPIAGGTAKSIQYF.

This chain links TRBV7-8 with TRBJ1-6; the D gene is possibly TRBD1 (6 bases). Per germline, CDR1 SGHVS and CDR2 FQNEAQ. Trimming shortened V by 5 bases and J by 7 bases, and 18 bases separated the two germline ends. The CDR3 spans 16 residues. The CDR3 coding sequence is TGTGCCAGCAGCCCGGTTAATCAGGGGAACAATTCACCCCTCCACTTT. It yields the protein CASSPVNQGNNSPLHF.

The V and J genes are TRBV10-3 and TRBJ2-5; 12 bases match TRBD2. Germline V CDR1 and CDR2: ENHRY, SYGVKD. This CDR3 has 19 amino acids. V lost 0 bases and J lost 1; bases outside the gene matches: 9. This CDR3 reads CAISESDVGLAGIQETQYF. In DNA form, the CDR3 reads TGTGCCATCAGTGAGTCCGATGTCGGACTAGCGGGGATCCAAGAGACCCAGTACTTC.

The rearrangement links TRBV28 to TRBJ1-1; D is unclear. The ends were cut back, 1 base at V and 0 bases at J, with 3 bases in the middle. CDR3 length: 13 residues. The V gene's germline CDR1 is MDHEN and CDR2 SYDVKM. CDR3 nucleotides: TGTGCCAGCAGTTTATCCTTGAACACTGAAGCTTTCTTT. Protein: CASSLSLNTEAFF.

This rearrangement joins TRBV7-9 to TRBJ2-7; possible D gene TRBD2, 6 bases. Trimming took off 6 bases at V and 0 bases at J, with 15 bases between the two ends. The CDR3 loop spans 15 amino acids. The germline V gene has CDR1 SEHNR and CDR2 FQNEAQ (reference sequence). This CDR3 is CASSPGGDFSYEQYF. The CDR3 DNA follows: TGTGCCAGCAGTCCGGGTGGGGACTTCTCCTACGAGCAGTACTTC.

The genes are TRBV7-2 and TRBJ2-7; maybe TRBD2 (6 bases). CDR1 and CDR2 from the germline V gene are SGHTA and FQGNSA. Between the trimmed V and J ends, which lost 2 bases and 2 bases, there was a span of 19 bases. The CDR3 runs 17 residues. CDR3 sequence reads: CASSLSASTSLTYEQYF. The CDR3 nucleotides read TGTGCCAGCAGCTTATCTGCGAGTACTAGCTTGACCTACGAGCAGTACTTC.

The J gene is TRBJ1-6, the V gene TRBV11-2; no reliable D call. V was cut by 1 base and J by 7 bases, with 2 bases left in between. CDR1 and CDR2 from the germline V gene are SGHAT and FQNNGV. The CDR3 has 12 residues. CDR3 region: CASSLANSPLHF. CDR3 coding DNA: TGTGCCAGCAGCTTAGCGAATTCACCCCTCCACTTT.

The rearrangement uses TRBV11-2 and TRBJ2-7; 8 nucleotides align to TRBD1. The CDR3 is made up of 14 amino acids. Germline lookup yields CDR1 SGHAT and CDR2 FQNNGV. The ends lost 3 bases at V and 2 bases at J; junction bases unmatched: 3. CDR3 sequence reads: CASSFDRGPYEQYF. CDR3 bases: TGTGCCAGCAGCTTTGACAGGGGACCCTACGAGCAGTACTTC.

The chain recombines TRBV15 with TRBJ1-4, with a tentative D call TRBD1 (6 bases). This CDR3 comprises 15 residues. Between the trimmed V and J ends, which lost 0 bases and 5 bases, there was a span of 10 bases. CDR1 is LNHNV, CDR2 YYDKDF, per germline (reference sequence). Written as DNA, the CDR3 is TGTGCCACCAGCAGAGATAGGGGGGGAAATGAAAAACTGTTTTTT. Translation gives CATSRDRGGNEKLFF.

The V gene is TRBV30, the J gene TRBJ2-1, with 8 bases that match TRBD2. This CDR3 has 14 residues. CDR1 GTSNPN and CDR2 SVGIG come from the germline V gene (reference sequence). The V and J ends lost 0 bases and 6 bases, in that order; junction bases with no gene match: 4. CDR3 in amino acids: CAWSVVGGANEQFF. Written as DNA, the CDR3 is TGTGCCTGGAGTGTAGTCGGGGGGGCCAATGAGCAGTTCTTC.

This CDR3 is CASSLDRRHQETQYF. The CDR3 region has the DNA TGTGCCAGCAGCTTAGATCGGCGGCACCAAGAGACCCAGTACTTC. V and J are TRBV7-9 and TRBJ2-5, with D hard to call. This CDR3 has 15 amino acids. V dropped 1 base and J dropped 0 bases, with 9 bases sitting between them. CDR1 and CDR2 (germline): SEHNR, FQNEAQ (reference sequence).

V usage is TRBV6-5 and J usage is TRBJ1-4; 9 bases match TRBD1. This CDR3 has 14 residues. The J segment lost 7 bases and the V segment lost 6 bases, leaving 6 bases of the junction unmatched. Germline V lookup: CDR1 MNHEY, CDR2 SVGAGI. CDR3 sequence reads: CASRLGQGGEKLFF. The CDR3 DNA reads TGTGCCAGCAGGTTGGGACAGGGTGGTGAAAAACTGTTTTTT.

This chain uses TRBV5-1 with TRBJ2-5; 10 bases map to TRBD1. Looked up from germline, CDR1 is SGHRS and CDR2 is YFSETQ. There are 16 residues in the CDR3. V trimming: 2 bases; J trimming: 5 bases; junction bases outside the gene matches: 9. Here the CDR3 DNA reads TGCGCCAGCAGCTTACGACAGGGGGCGCCGGAGGAGACCCAGTACTTC. It is translated as CASSLRQGAPEETQYF.

This clone was seen only a few times. The J gene is TRBJ1-2, the V gene TRBV6-9, with D unresolved. The length of the CDR3 is 15 residues. Germline-derived CDR1 and CDR2 are MNHGY and SVAAGI. V lost 7 bases and J 7 bases, leaving 22 bases between the germline ends. This CDR3 is CASKLPVEPICGYTF. The DNA of the CDR3 is TGTGCCAGCAAGTTACCGGTTGAACCTATCTGTGGCTACACCTTC.

The rearrangement uses TRBV27 and TRBJ1-5; TRBD1 aligns across 7 bases. The CDR3 sequence is 14 residues long. The germline gives CDR1 MNHEY, CDR2 SMNVEV (reference sequence). The V gene end was trimmed by 3 bases and the J gene end by 5 bases; junction bases not matched to a gene: 4. The CDR3 nucleotides read TGTGCCAGCAGTTTTTACAGGGGTGATCAGCCCCAGCATTTT. It yields the protein CASSFYRGDQPQHF.

This sequence joins TRBV12-5 and TRBJ2-1, with 9 bases that match TRBD1. Unmatched junction bases numbered 7, after V lost 0 bases and J lost 4 bases. Germline CDR1 reads LGHNT; CDR2 reads FRNRAP. There are 17 residues in the CDR3. This chain's CDR3 is CASGLVWSGTGYNEQFF. CDR3 DNA sequence: TGTGCTAGTGGTTTGGTATGGTCCGGGACAGGGTACAATGAGCAGTTCTTC.

The chain combines TRBV2 with TRBJ2-3; 8 nucleotides agree with TRBD1. The CDR3 loop spans 18 amino acids. CDR1 SNHLY and CDR2 FYNNEI come from the germline V gene. V shed 0 bases, J shed 4 bases, and the junction held 12 bases outside the gene matches. Written as DNA, the CDR3 is TGTGCCAGCAGTGAAGCTCGGCAGGGGGCGAGCTCCCCAGATACGCAGTATTTT. This gives the protein CASSEARQGASSPDTQYF.

Turning to this clone: Other DNA sequences in this sample translate to the same CDR3. The rearrangement uses TRBV28 and TRBJ1-3; D is unclear. The germline V gene encodes CDR1 MDHEN and CDR2 SYDVKM. CDR3 length equals 15 residues. V was clipped by 2 bases and J by 0 bases, with 8 bases between them. Written as DNA, the CDR3 is TGTGCCAGCAGTTTAGTCAGAACCTCTGGAAACACCATATATTTT. Its translation is CASSLVRTSGNTIYF.

The CDR3 loop reads CASSGGLSSYEQYF. The CDR3 DNA follows: TGTGCCAGCTCAGGGGGCTTGAGCTCCTACGAGCAGTACTTC. This chain links TRBV10-3 with TRBJ2-7; 8 bases match TRBD1. J gave up 0 bases and V 10 bases, and 8 bases lay outside the gene matches. Germline V gene data show CDR1 as ENHRY and CDR2 as SYGVKD. This CDR3 comprises 14 residues.

The CDR3, as DNA: TGTGCCAGCAGCGCCCAAACAGGGGGATATGAGCAGTTCTTC. Encoded protein: CASSAQTGGYEQFF. The chain employs TRBV9 and TRBJ2-1, with 8 bases that match TRBD1. Germline V gene sequence: CDR1 SGDLS, CDR2 YYNGEE. The V and J ends lost 3 bases and 8 bases, in that order; junction bases with no gene match: 7. CDR3 length: 14 residues.

The gene calls are TRBV5-4 and TRBJ1-1; TRBD1 matches at 7 bases. In germline, CDR1 is SGHNT, CDR2 YYREEE (reference sequence). With V trimmed by 2 bases and J by 6 bases, 10 bases remained unmatched. The CDR3 covers 15 residues. The DNA of the CDR3 is TGTGCCAGCAGCTTTATTACAGGGGCTAGGGCTGAAGCTTTCTTT. Translating gives CASSFITGARAEAFF.